The 27 T cell receptor beta chains given below trace back to one sample, sequenced in a study of early T cells in non-severe SARS-CoV-2 infection. TCRdb reanalysed the 5' RACE reads using MiXCR and keeps one entry per CDR3 protein. The sample has approximately 83,000 distinct CDR3 sequences; 11% to 15% are singletons. The sample consisted of whole blood. The receptors were sampled from an adult who was a healthcare worker with PCR-confirmed SARS-CoV-2 infection or an uninfected control (not recorded which).

This clonotype was counted once. The rearrangement uses TRBV7-2 and TRBJ2-1; perhaps TRBD2 as D (5 bases). V was clipped by 4 bases and J by 7 bases, with 11 bases between them. Per the germline V gene, CDR1 is SGHTA and CDR2 is FQGNSA. This CDR3 has 13 residues. CDR3: CASSSQRENEQFF. The CDR3 nucleotides are TGTGCCAGCAGCTCACAAAGGGAGAATGAGCAGTTCTTC.

This clonotype has at least ten counts. V usage is TRBV12-5 and J usage is TRBJ1-5; no clear D gene. The CDR3 is 14 amino acids. Between the trimmed V and J ends, which lost 6 bases and 3 bases, there was a span of 12 bases. CDR1 is LGHNT, CDR2 FRNRAP, per germline. The CDR3 here is CASGPGGTNQPQHF. The CDR3 DNA sequence: TGTGCTAGTGGCCCCGGAGGTACCAATCAGCCCCAGCATTTT.

This clonotype was observed a handful of times. This sequence joins TRBV5-4 and TRBJ1-1, with D uncertain. The germline CDR1 and CDR2 sequences are SGHNT and YYREEE (reference sequence). The V end was cut by 4 bases, the J end by 3 bases, with 16 bases between. CDR3 length: 15 amino acids. In nucleotides, the CDR3 is TGTGCCAGCAGCGAAGGCGGCATCCTGGACACTGAAGCTTTCTTT. The encoded protein is CASSEGGILDTEAFF.

V usage is TRBV29-1 and J usage is TRBJ2-3; D not certain. The CDR3 covers 15 residues. Looked up from germline, CDR1 is SQVTM and CDR2 is ANQGSEA. Trimming pared 6 bases from V and 2 bases from J, leaving 18 bases between. DNA for the CDR3: TGCAGCGTGAGATATTCTGTGGGGAACACAGATACGCAGTATTTT. Translating gives CSVRYSVGNTDTQYF.

This clonotype was observed a few times. In this CDR3 the conserved last residue, phenylalanine or tryptophan, is missing, so a read error is likely. The chain is built from TRBV11-2 and TRBJ2-7; D unclear. V was cut by 2 bases and J by 4 bases, with 6 bases left in between. There are 12 residues in the CDR3. Per germline, CDR1 SGHAT and CDR2 FQNNGV. The CDR3 coding sequence is TGTGCCAGCAGCTTACTGGGTTACGAGCAGTACTCC. This codes for CASSLLGYEQYS.

The chain couples TRBV29-1 to TRBJ2-2; 8 bases fit TRBD1. This CDR3 has 14 amino acids. Germline V gives CDR1 SQVTM, CDR2 ANQGSEA. Losses at the gene ends were 4 bases for V and 1 base for J; bases not matched to a gene: 2. CDR3 nucleotide sequence: TGCAGCGTTGCTGGGACAGGGAACACCGGGGAGCTGTTTTTT. It is translated as CSVAGTGNTGELFF.

This chain links TRBV29-1 with TRBJ1-1; the D gene is possibly TRBD1 (5 bases). CDR1 and CDR2 from the germline V gene are SQVTM and ANQGSEA. The CDR3 covers 13 residues. Trimming pared 3 bases from V and 0 bases from J, leaving 8 bases between. CDR3 region: CSVESTVNTEAFF. CDR3 sequence (DNA): TGCAGCGTTGAGTCGACAGTGAACACTGAAGCTTTCTTT.

This clonotype was detected only a few times. V gene TRBV28 combines with J gene TRBJ2-3, with 7 bases fitting TRBD2. Germline CDR1 reads MDHEN; CDR2 reads SYDVKM. V gave up 10 bases and J gave up 4 bases; unmatched junction bases: 11. This CDR3 has 14 amino acids. CDR3 nucleotides: TGTGCCACCCTAGCCAGCGGGGTTTCAGATACGCAGTATTTT. Translation gives CATLASGVSDTQYF.

This clonotype came up a few times. The chain joins TRBV7-2 to TRBJ1-2; TRBD1 matches 7 bases. Germline values: CDR1 SGHTA, CDR2 FQGNSA. The J segment lost 7 bases and the V segment lost 1 base, leaving 3 bases of the junction unmatched. This CDR3 is built from 13 residues. This chain's CDR3 is CASSLEGALGYTF. In DNA, the CDR3 is TGTGCCAGCAGCTTAGAGGGGGCTCTTGGCTACACCTTC. The full variable domain, completed using reference TRBV7-2 and TRBJ1-2, is GAGVSQSPSNKVTEKGKDVELRCDPISGHTALYWYRQSLGQGLEFLIYFQGNSAPDKSGLPSDRFSAERTGGSVSTLTIQRTQQEDSAVYLCASSLEGALGYTFGSGTRLTVV.

The V gene is TRBV15, the J gene TRBJ1-1; D call uncertain. The ends were cut back, 2 bases at V and 0 bases at J, with 4 bases in the middle. Looked up from germline, CDR1 is LNHNV and CDR2 is YYDKDF (reference sequence). The CDR3 consists of 13 residues. For the CDR3, the DNA is TGTGCCACCAGCAGAAATATGAACACTGAAGCTTTCTTT. Translating it yields CATSRNMNTEAFF.

This clonotype was counted only a few times. The rearrangement joins TRBV10-3 to TRBJ2-7, with 8 bases aligning to TRBD1. V lost 8 bases and J lost 2; bases outside the gene matches: 11. Germline V gene lookup returns CDR1 ENHRY and CDR2 SYGVKD. The CDR3 covers 15 residues. The CDR3 sequence is CAIARTGGRTYEQYF. DNA of the CDR3: TGTGCCATCGCAAGAACAGGGGGAAGGACCTACGAGCAGTACTTC.

This clonotype was observed a handful of times. This rearrangement joins TRBV29-1 to TRBJ2-5; possibly TRBD2 for D (6 bases). The CDR3 runs 11 residues. V gave up 6 bases and J gave up 7 bases, with 12 bases separating them. Germline V gene sequence: CDR1 SQVTM, CDR2 ANQGSEA. CDR3 region: CSVLAEGTQYF. CDR3 nucleotides: TGCAGCGTACTAGCCGAGGGGACCCAGTACTTC.

In this sample, this clonotype turned up many times. The genes are TRBV5-5 and TRBJ2-5; D tentatively fits TRBD1 or TRBD2 (5 bases each). V shed 5 bases and J shed 4 bases, with 18 bases lying between them. The CDR3 extends over 15 amino acids. The germline CDR1 and CDR2 sequences are SGHKS and YYEKEE (reference sequence). The CDR3 coding sequence is TGTGCCAGCAGGTACCGGGACCGCCCGGGAGAGACCCAGTACTTC. The encoded protein is CASRYRDRPGETQYF.

A few counts support this clonotype. The chain combines TRBV11-2 with TRBJ2-3, with unresolved D. The length of the CDR3 is 14 residues. The germline CDR1 and CDR2 sequences are SGHAT and FQNNGV. Trimming stripped 4 bases from V and 0 bases from J, with 8 bases between. CDR3: CASSSFSSTDTQYF. The CDR3 DNA is TGTGCCAGCAGCTCCTTTTCTAGCACAGATACGCAGTATTTT.

This clonotype turned up a few times. This rearrangement joins TRBV5-4 to TRBJ2-1; tentative D call: TRBD1 (6 bases). The CDR3 length is 17 residues. V shed 3 bases and J shed 2 bases, with 18 bases lying between them. Germline lookup yields CDR1 SGHNT and CDR2 YYREEE (reference sequence). CDR3 amino acids: CASSSSVGHHTYNEQFF. DNA of the CDR3: TGTGCCAGCAGCTCTTCGGTGGGACACCATACCTACAATGAGCAGTTCTTC.

V usage is TRBV18 and J usage is TRBJ1-4; the D is unclear. V lost 4 bases and J lost 5, with 14 bases in between. The CDR3 is made up of 15 amino acids. Looked up from germline, CDR1 is KGHSH and CDR2 is LQKENI. The CDR3 coding sequence is TGTGCCAGCTCACTCAGTATGGGAGAAAATGAAAAACTGTTTTTT. Its translation: CASSLSMGENEKLFF. Filled out from reference TRBV18 and TRBJ1-4, the complete variable domain reads NAGVMQNPRHLVRRRGQEARLRCSPMKGHSHVYWYRQLPEEGLKFMVYLQKENIIDESGMPKERFSAEFPKEGPSILRIQQVVRGDSAAYFCASSLSMGENEKLFFGSGTQLSVL.

This clonotype was counted many times. This rearrangement joins TRBV11-2 to TRBJ2-1, with D possibly being TRBD2 (7 bases). The CDR3 loop spans 15 amino acids. Trimming removed 2 bases from V and 8 bases from J, with 16 bases in between. CDR1 and CDR2 from the germline V gene are SGHAT and FQNNGV. CDR3 bases: TGTGCCAGCAGCTTATTAGGAGGGGGGGCGGATGAGCAGTTCTTC. Residues: CASSLLGGGADEQFF.

The sample holds a few counts of this clonotype. The rearrangement links TRBV19 to TRBJ1-5; maybe TRBD1 (5 bases). The germline CDR1 and CDR2 sequences are LNHDA and SQIVND (reference sequence). V lost 5 bases to trimming and J lost 7 bases, with 12 bases between them. There are 13 residues in the CDR3. CDR3 amino acids: CASSAQVQQPQHF. The CDR3 nucleotides are TGTGCCAGTAGTGCACAGGTGCAACAGCCCCAGCATTTT.

Comments on this clonotype: A much larger clone sits a single nucleotide away, making a read error possible. The rearrangement joins TRBV2 to TRBJ1-4; the D is unclear. The germline CDR1 and CDR2 sequences are SNHLY and FYNNEI. CDR3 size: 12 residues. Trimming took off 6 bases at V and 9 bases at J, with 11 bases between the two ends. This chain's CDR3 is CASRQSPKKLFF. For the CDR3, the DNA is TGTGCCAGCAGACAATCACCGAAAAAACTGTTTTTT.

The chain employs TRBV19 and TRBJ2-2; D is unresolved. Germline CDR1 is LNHDA and CDR2 is SQIVND (reference sequence). The CDR3 has 15 amino acids. The ends were cut back, 2 bases at V and 5 bases at J, with 12 bases in the middle. The CDR3 region is CASSIPPPSTGELFF. The CDR3 DNA follows: TGTGCCAGTAGTATACCCCCACCAAGTACCGGGGAGCTGTTTTTT.

The CDR3 is CASSLRVQGATGELFF. DNA of the CDR3: TGTGCCAGCAGCTTAAGAGTGCAGGGGGCCACCGGGGAGCTGTTTTTT. The chain uses TRBV7-3 and TRBJ2-2, with 8 nucleotides matching TRBD1. J was trimmed by 4 bases and V by 1 base; bases with no gene match: 5. The CDR3 contains 16 residues. Per the germline V gene, CDR1 is SGHTA and CDR2 is FQGTGA.

This clonotype was counted between two and nine times. The rearrangement links TRBV6-1 to TRBJ1-1; maybe TRBD1 (6 bases). The V end was cut by 5 bases, the J end by 11 bases, with 15 bases between. Germline CDR1 and CDR2: MNHNS and SASEGT. This CDR3 has 12 amino acids. The CDR3 loop reads CASSLGTRGAFF. The CDR3 DNA is TGTGCCAGCAGTCTGGGGACTAGGGGGGCTTTCTTT.

The chain couples TRBV3-1 to TRBJ1-6, with 7 positions matching TRBD1. V dropped 9 bases and J dropped 8; count of bases not matched to a gene: 13. This CDR3 comprises 15 residues. CDR1 is LGHDT and CDR2 is YNNKEL in the germline V gene (reference sequence). The CDR3 DNA follows: TGTGCCAGTACAAGAAACAGGGGTTCTTATTCACCCCTCCACTTT. Residues: CASTRNRGSYSPLHF.

The rearrangement uses TRBV3-1 and TRBJ2-7; weak D call: TRBD2 (6 bases). Per germline, CDR1 LGHDT and CDR2 YNNKEL (reference sequence). The CDR3 runs 14 residues. Trimming cost V 3 bases and J 1 base, with 10 bases left between them. The CDR3 nucleotides are TGTGCCAGCAGCCAGATCGGGGGTTCCTACGAGCAGTACTTC. Translating it yields CASSQIGGSYEQYF.

The chain links TRBV5-5 to TRBJ2-2, with D unresolved. Trimming cost V 0 bases and J 5 bases, with 5 bases left between them. Germline V gene sequence: CDR1 SGHKS, CDR2 YYEKEE (reference sequence). The CDR3 has 13 residues. As DNA, the CDR3 is TGTGCCAGCAGCTTGGAGCCTACCGGGGAGCTGTTTTTT. It codes for CASSLEPTGELFF.

Regarding this clonotype: Mismatch with germline at one junction end may stem from a read error. The rearrangement uses TRBV2 and TRBJ2-2; D gene uncertain. Germline values: CDR1 SNHLY, CDR2 FYNNEI. The CDR3 is 13 residues long. The DNA of the CDR3 is TGTGCCAGCAGCGAAGTGGGGACCGGGGAGCTGTTTTTT. Translating it yields CASSEVGTGELFF.

This clonotype was seen a few times. The chain carries TRBV6-6 and TRBJ1-2, with TRBD1 matching over 7 bases. V trimming: 5 bases; J trimming: 2 bases; junction bases outside the gene matches: 8. The CDR3 has 15 amino acids. Germline-derived CDR1 and CDR2 are MNHNY and SVGAGI (reference sequence). The CDR3 DNA reads TGTGCCAGCAGTCGAAGCCGGGACAGAAACTATGGCTACACCTTC. This codes for CASSRSRDRNYGYTF.